This section outlines one T cell receptor (beta chain) sequence together with its context. What it recognizes is unknown. The CDR3 length is 15 residues. Germline lookup yields CDR1 LGHNA and CDR2 YNFKEQ. Trimming removed 3 bases from V and 7 bases from J; junction bases left unmatched: 7. Researchers ran the PCR with 60 Vbeta and 13 Jbeta primers. Authors' data handling: A follow-up analysis tallied about 80 million unique TCR beta chains, roughly 11 million shared. Profiling relied on immunoSEQ multiplex PCR, and the TCRdb table lists in-frame clones only, not all of them. D and trimming come from the DNA, and the V and J calls and clone size come from that table. This sample contains about 72,000 clones. The sample is drawn from a study of cytomegalovirus exposure and HLA in healthy donors. Findings and caveats of the study: Indistinguishable V segments, including TRBV6-2 and TRBV6-3, were excluded. A later analysis linked a missense DCLRE1C variant to TCR beta V- and J-gene trimming.

This sequence was found in a man aged 35-49 years in good health and CMV-seronegative. The chain uses TRBV4-2 and TRBJ2-1, with 9 bases matching TRBD2. Sequenced: PBMCs. The DNA for the CDR3 is TGTGCCAGCAGCCAGGGCGGGGGGGCCCAAAATGAGCAGTTCTTC. Its protein is CASSQGGGAQNEQFF.